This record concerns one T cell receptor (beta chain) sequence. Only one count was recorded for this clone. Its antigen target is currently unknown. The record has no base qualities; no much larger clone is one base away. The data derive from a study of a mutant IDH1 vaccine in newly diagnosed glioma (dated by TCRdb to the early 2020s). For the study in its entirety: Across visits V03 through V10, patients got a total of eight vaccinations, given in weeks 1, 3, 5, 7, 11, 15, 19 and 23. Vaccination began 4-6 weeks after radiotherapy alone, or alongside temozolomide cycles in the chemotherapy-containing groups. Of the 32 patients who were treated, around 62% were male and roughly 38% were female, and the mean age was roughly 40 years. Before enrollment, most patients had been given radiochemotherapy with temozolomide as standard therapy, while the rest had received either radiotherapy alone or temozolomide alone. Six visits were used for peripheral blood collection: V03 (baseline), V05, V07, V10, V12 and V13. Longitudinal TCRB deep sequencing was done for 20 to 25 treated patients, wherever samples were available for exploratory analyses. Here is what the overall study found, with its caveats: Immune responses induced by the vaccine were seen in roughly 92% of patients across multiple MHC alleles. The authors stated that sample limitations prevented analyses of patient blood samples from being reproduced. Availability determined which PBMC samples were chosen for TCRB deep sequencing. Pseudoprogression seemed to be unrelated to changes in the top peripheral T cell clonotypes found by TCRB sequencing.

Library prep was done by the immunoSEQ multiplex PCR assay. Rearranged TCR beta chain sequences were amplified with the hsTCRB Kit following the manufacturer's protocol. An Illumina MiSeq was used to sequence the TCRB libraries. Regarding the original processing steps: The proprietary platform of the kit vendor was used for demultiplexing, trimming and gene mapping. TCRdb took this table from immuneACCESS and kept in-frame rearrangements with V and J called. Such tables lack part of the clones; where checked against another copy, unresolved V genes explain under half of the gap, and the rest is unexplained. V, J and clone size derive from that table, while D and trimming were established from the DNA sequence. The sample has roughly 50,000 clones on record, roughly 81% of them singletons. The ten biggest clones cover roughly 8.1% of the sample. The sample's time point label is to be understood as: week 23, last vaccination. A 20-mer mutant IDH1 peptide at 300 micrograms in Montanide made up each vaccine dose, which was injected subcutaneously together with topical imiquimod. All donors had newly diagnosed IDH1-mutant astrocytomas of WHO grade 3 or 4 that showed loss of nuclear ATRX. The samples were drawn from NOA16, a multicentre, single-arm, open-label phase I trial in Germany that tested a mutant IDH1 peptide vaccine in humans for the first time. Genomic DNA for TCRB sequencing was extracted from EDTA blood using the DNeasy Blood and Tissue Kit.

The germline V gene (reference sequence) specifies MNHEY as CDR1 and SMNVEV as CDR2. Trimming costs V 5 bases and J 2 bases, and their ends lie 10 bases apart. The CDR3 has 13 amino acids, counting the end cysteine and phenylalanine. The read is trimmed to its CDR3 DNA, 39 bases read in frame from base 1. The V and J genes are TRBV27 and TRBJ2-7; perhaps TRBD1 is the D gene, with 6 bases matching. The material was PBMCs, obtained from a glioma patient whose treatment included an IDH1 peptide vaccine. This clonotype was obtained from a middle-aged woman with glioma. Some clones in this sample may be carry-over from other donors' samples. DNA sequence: TGTGCCAGCAGTCCGACAGGTCCCTACGAGCAGTACTTC. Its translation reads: CASSPTGPYEQYF.